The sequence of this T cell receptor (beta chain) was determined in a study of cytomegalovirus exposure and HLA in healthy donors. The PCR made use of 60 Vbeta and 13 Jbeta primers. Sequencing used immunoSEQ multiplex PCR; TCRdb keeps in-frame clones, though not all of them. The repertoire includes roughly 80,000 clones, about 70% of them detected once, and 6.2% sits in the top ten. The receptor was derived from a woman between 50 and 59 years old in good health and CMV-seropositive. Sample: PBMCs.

The CDR3 DNA is TGTGCCAGCAGCTTCGCGGGACAGGGTTTCAACACTGAAGCTTTCTTT. Translation: CASSFAGQGFNTEAFF. The chain has TRBV11-2 and TRBJ1-1; 9 nucleotides line up with TRBD1. The CDR3 is made up of 16 amino acids. Germline V gene lookup returns CDR1 SGHAT and CDR2 FQNNGV. V shed 3 bases and J 2 bases; nucleotides not matched to a gene: 7. Full variable domain (rest looked up from reference TRBV11-2 and TRBJ1-1): EAGVAQSPRYKIIEKRQSVAFWCNPISGHATLYWYQQILGQGPKLLIQFQNNGVVDDSQLPKDRFSAERLKGVDSTLKIQPAKLEDSAVYLCASSFAGQGFNTEAFFGQGTRLTVV.